This TCR beta chain was identified in a study of cytomegalovirus exposure and HLA in healthy donors. The PCR employed 60 Vbeta primers together with 13 Jbeta primers. Sequenced by immunoSEQ multiplex PCR; TCRdb stores in-frame clones only, minus some. This sample has hundreds of thousands of clones, with about 72% found just once. The study's findings and limits: Relative to the roughly 700-donor mean, N-insertions were reportedly fewer in an Asian-associated ancestry cluster in a later analysis. It was taken for granted in presence/absence analyses that sequencing depth across donors was roughly uniform. Diagnosis of cytomegalovirus status made by the classifier reportedly showed high specificity and sensitivity.

As concerns this clone: The antigen is unknown.

There are 19 residues in the CDR3. V shed 7 bases, J shed 3 bases, and the junction held 15 bases outside the gene matches. Germline-derived CDR1 and CDR2 are WNHNN and SYGVQD (reference sequence). The specimen was PBMCs. The chain recombines TRBV10-1 with TRBJ2-2; TRBD2 aligns across 12 bases. This TCR derives from a male donor in good health and CMV-seronegative. Here the CDR3 reads CASNHFDSGTSGHTGELFF. DNA of the CDR3: TGCGCCAGCAACCACTTTGATTCCGGGACTAGCGGGCACACCGGGGAGCTGTTTTTT.